This is a list of T cell receptor beta chains from one sample in a study of T cells in Graves' hyperthyroidism and ophthalmopathy. MiXCR, applied by TCRdb to the multiplex PCR reads, yields one record per CDR3 protein. The data contain fewer than 650,000 distinct CDR3 sequences, about 15% of them singletons. Source material: blood. The source of these receptors is a middle-aged woman with Graves' ophthalmopathy. CDR3s include the opening cysteine and the closing phenylalanine or tryptophan. Fields, in order: J gene, clone size, V gene, D gene, CDR3 DNA, CDR3 protein. The D gene is left open where the match is weak. Size is omitted from some rows. Given values are once, few, many or a class for expanded clones.

j_gene: TRBJ2-7; abundance: many; v_gene: TRBV10-3; d_gene: .; CDR3nt: TGTGCCATCAACCGGGAGAGTTCCTACGAGCAGTACTTC; CDR3aa: CAINRESSYEQYF
j_gene: TRBJ2-7; abundance: many; v_gene: TRBV5-1; d_gene: TRBD1; CDR3nt: TGCGCCAGCAGCTCAGGACAGGGTTTAGGCGAGCAGTACTTC; CDR3aa: CASSSGQGLGEQYF
j_gene: TRBJ1-1; abundance: .; v_gene: TRBV18; d_gene: .; CDR3nt: TGTGCCAGCTCACCACCTACCTGGACACCTAACACTGAAGCTTTCTTT; CDR3aa: CASSPPTWTPNTEAFF
j_gene: TRBJ2-7; abundance: many; v_gene: TRBV6-5; d_gene: .; CDR3nt: TGTGCCAGCAGTTTGGGTTCGAGATCCTACGAGCAGTACTTC; CDR3aa: CASSLGSRSYEQYF
j_gene: TRBJ2-2; abundance: many; v_gene: TRBV24-1; d_gene: .; CDR3nt: TGTGCCACCAGTGCCGGACAGAGGTTAGGGGAGCTGTTTTTT; CDR3aa: CATSAGQRLGELFF
j_gene: TRBJ2-2; abundance: .; v_gene: TRBV2; d_gene: .; CDR3nt: TGTGCCAGCAACAGGAGGAGCGGGCCGAACACCGGGGAGCTGTTTTTT; CDR3aa: CASNRRSGPNTGELFF
j_gene: TRBJ2-7; abundance: many; v_gene: TRBV11-1; d_gene: TRBD2; CDR3nt: TGTGCCAGCAGCGCCTTGACTAGCGGGAGTAGGTACGAGCAGTACTTC; CDR3aa: CASSALTSGSRYEQYF
j_gene: TRBJ2-1; abundance: many; v_gene: TRBV6-1; d_gene: .; CDR3nt: TGTGCCAGCAGTGCTGTTGGAGGGCCACGGAATGAGCAGTTCTTC; CDR3aa: CASSAVGGPRNEQFF
j_gene: TRBJ1-5; abundance: many; v_gene: TRBV2; d_gene: .; CDR3nt: TGTGCCAGCAGTGAAGGCTGGCAGCCCCAGCATTTT; CDR3aa: CASSEGWQPQHF
j_gene: TRBJ1-1; abundance: few; v_gene: TRBV4-1; d_gene: .; CDR3nt: TGCGCCAGCAGCCAAGATAACGGGATTGGCACTGAAGCTTTCTTT; CDR3aa: CASSQDNGIGTEAFF
j_gene: TRBJ1-1; abundance: many; v_gene: TRBV28; d_gene: .; CDR3nt: TGTGCCAGCAGTTCCCCGACAGGCCTCATGAACACTGAAGCTTTCTTT; CDR3aa: CASSSPTGLMNTEAFF
j_gene: TRBJ2-2; abundance: many; v_gene: TRBV5-1; d_gene: .; CDR3nt: TGCGCCAGCAGCTTGGACCGGGAGCTGTTTTTT; CDR3aa: CASSLDRELFF
j_gene: TRBJ2-2; abundance: .; v_gene: TRBV27; d_gene: TRBD2; CDR3nt: TGTGCCAGCAGTTTACTAGCGGGAGGGCCGTCTGGGGAACTGTTTTTT; CDR3aa: CASSLLAGGPSGELFF
j_gene: TRBJ2-5; abundance: many; v_gene: TRBV12-5; d_gene: .; CDR3nt: TGTGCTAGTGGTTTCCCTCCGGAGACCCAGTACTTC; CDR3aa: CASGFPPETQYF
j_gene: TRBJ2-7; abundance: many; v_gene: TRBV19; d_gene: TRBD1; CDR3nt: TGTGCCAGTAGTATAGGTTCGACAGGGTTCTCCTATTCCTACGAGCAGTACTTC; CDR3aa: CASSIGSTGFSYSYEQYF
j_gene: TRBJ1-1; abundance: many; v_gene: TRBV19; d_gene: TRBD1; CDR3nt: TGTGCCAGTAGTGGGGACAGGGAGTCTTCAGCTTTCTTT; CDR3aa: CASSGDRESSAFF
j_gene: TRBJ2-4; abundance: few; v_gene: TRBV4-1; d_gene: .; CDR3nt: TGCGCCAGCAGCCAAGTGCGGGGAGATGGAAACATTCAGTACTTC; CDR3aa: CASSQVRGDGNIQYF
j_gene: TRBJ1-2; abundance: many; v_gene: TRBV7-2; d_gene: .; CDR3nt: TGTGCCAGCAGCTTCCCGGATGGGATCTATGGCTACACCTTC; CDR3aa: CASSFPDGIYGYTF
j_gene: TRBJ1-5; abundance: many; v_gene: TRBV11-2; d_gene: TRBD1; CDR3nt: TGTGCCAGCAGCTTAGATGACAGGGGGAACAATCAGCCCCAGCATTTT; CDR3aa: CASSLDDRGNNQPQHF
j_gene: TRBJ2-2; abundance: many; v_gene: TRBV6-1; d_gene: .; CDR3nt: TGTGCCAGCAGTGAAAGGGTGACGGACACCGGGGAGCTGTTTTTT; CDR3aa: CASSERVTDTGELFF
j_gene: TRBJ2-7; abundance: few; v_gene: TRBV5-1; d_gene: .; CDR3nt: TGCGCCAGCAGCTTGGTGGTCGGGAGCGTCTACGAGCAGTACTTC; CDR3aa: CASSLVVGSVYEQYF
j_gene: TRBJ2-5; abundance: few; v_gene: TRBV2; d_gene: TRBD1; CDR3nt: TGTGCCAGCAGGCGACAGGGCCCCCCAGAGACCCAGTACTTC; CDR3aa: CASRRQGPPETQYF
j_gene: TRBJ2-7; abundance: .; v_gene: TRBV12-3/TRBV12-4; d_gene: TRBD2; CDR3nt: TGTGCCAGCAGTTTCTCTTCGCGGCTAGCGGGAGTAGATTACGAGCAGTACTTC; CDR3aa: CASSFSSRLAGVDYEQYF
j_gene: TRBJ2-7; abundance: many; v_gene: TRBV10-3; d_gene: TRBD1; CDR3nt: TGTGCCATCAGCCCAGCGGACAGGGGATCGGGCGAGCAGTACTTC; CDR3aa: CAISPADRGSGEQYF
j_gene: TRBJ2-4; abundance: many; v_gene: TRBV12-3/TRBV12-4; d_gene: .; CDR3nt: TGTGCCAGCAGTTTTTGGCATCCGCCCGAGACCAAAAACATTCAGTACTTC; CDR3aa: CASSFWHPPETKNIQYF
j_gene: TRBJ2-5; abundance: many; v_gene: TRBV20-1; d_gene: TRBD2; CDR3nt: TGCAGTGCTAGAGATCCCCGGCTAGCGGGAGGAGATGAGACCCAGTACTTC; CDR3aa: CSARDPRLAGGDETQYF
j_gene: TRBJ1-5; abundance: few; v_gene: TRBV28; d_gene: .; CDR3nt: TGTGCCAGCAGTTCCGGGACATTGTATAGCAATCAGCCCCAGCATTTT; CDR3aa: CASSSGTLYSNQPQHF
j_gene: TRBJ2-7; abundance: many; v_gene: TRBV7-9; d_gene: TRBD2; CDR3nt: TGTGCCAGCAGCTATAAGCTAGCGGGGCTAACCTACGAGCAGTACTTC; CDR3aa: CASSYKLAGLTYEQYF
j_gene: TRBJ2-7; abundance: many; v_gene: TRBV20-1; d_gene: .; CDR3nt: TGCAGTGCTAGGGGAGGGGGACAAACCTCCTACGAGCAGTACTTC; CDR3aa: CSARGGGQTSYEQYF
j_gene: TRBJ2-5; abundance: many; v_gene: TRBV7-9; d_gene: .; CDR3nt: TGTGCCAGCAGCCTAGTCTTCCGGGCGTTTCAAGAGACCCAGTACTTC; CDR3aa: CASSLVFRAFQETQYF
j_gene: TRBJ2-2; abundance: many; v_gene: TRBV6-5; d_gene: .; CDR3nt: TGTGCCAGCACTTCCTTGTTTGGGCGACTGAACACCGGGGAGCTGTTTTTT; CDR3aa: CASTSLFGRLNTGELFF
j_gene: TRBJ2-7; abundance: many; v_gene: TRBV20-1; d_gene: TRBD1; CDR3nt: TGCAGTGCTACCGGGTCGGGACAGGGGGCTTACGAGCAGTACTTC; CDR3aa: CSATGSGQGAYEQYF
j_gene: TRBJ1-5; abundance: many; v_gene: TRBV28; d_gene: .; CDR3nt: TGTGCCAGCAGTTCAGGGGTTCAGCCCCAGCATTTT; CDR3aa: CASSSGVQPQHF
j_gene: TRBJ2-7; abundance: many; v_gene: TRBV5-1; d_gene: TRBD2; CDR3nt: TGCGCCAGCAGCTTTTCCGGGGGGGTTGACGAGCAGTACTTC; CDR3aa: CASSFSGGVDEQYF
j_gene: TRBJ1-2; abundance: many; v_gene: TRBV7-8; d_gene: TRBD1; CDR3nt: TGTGCCAGCAGCTTGGCAGGGGGCGGCCCAGGCTATGGCTACACCTTC; CDR3aa: CASSLAGGGPGYGYTF
j_gene: TRBJ2-7; abundance: .; v_gene: TRBV6-1; d_gene: TRBD2; CDR3nt: TGTGCCAGCACCCAGGGACTAGCGCTCGAGCAGTACTTC; CDR3aa: CASTQGLALEQYF
j_gene: TRBJ1-1; abundance: .; v_gene: TRBV29-1; d_gene: .; CDR3nt: TGCAGCGTTGAGCGGGAGCTGGACACTGAAGCTTTCTTT; CDR3aa: CSVERELDTEAFF
j_gene: TRBJ1-2; abundance: many; v_gene: TRBV29-1; d_gene: .; CDR3nt: TGCAGCGACACCGGGTCCTTTAATGGCTACACCTTC; CDR3aa: CSDTGSFNGYTF
j_gene: TRBJ2-2; abundance: many; v_gene: TRBV5-4; d_gene: TRBD2; CDR3nt: TGTGCCAGCAGTTTAGGACTAGCGGGAGGGAACACCGGGGAGCTGTTTTTT; CDR3aa: CASSLGLAGGNTGELFF
j_gene: TRBJ2-7; abundance: many; v_gene: TRBV6-1; d_gene: TRBD1; CDR3nt: TGTGCCAGCGGCCGGGACAGGGTCTATCAGTACTTC; CDR3aa: CASGRDRVYQYF
j_gene: TRBJ1-2; abundance: many; v_gene: TRBV6-1; d_gene: .; CDR3nt: TGTGCCAGCAGTGAAGTTCTGGGGGGCTACTATGGCTACACCTTC; CDR3aa: CASSEVLGGYYGYTF
j_gene: TRBJ2-7; abundance: many; v_gene: TRBV12-3/TRBV12-4; d_gene: .; CDR3nt: TGTGCCAGCAGTTTAGTCCACTACGAGCAGTACTTC; CDR3aa: CASSLVHYEQYF
j_gene: TRBJ2-5; abundance: .; v_gene: TRBV5-1; d_gene: .; CDR3nt: TGCGTCAGCAGCCCTGGACAGGGAGGGGAGACCCAGTACTTC; CDR3aa: CVSSPGQGGETQYF
j_gene: TRBJ2-7; abundance: many; v_gene: TRBV20-1; d_gene: .; CDR3nt: TGCAGTGCTAGTACACCGGGACCGCTAAACTACGAGCAGTACTTC; CDR3aa: CSASTPGPLNYEQYF
j_gene: TRBJ2-7; abundance: .; v_gene: TRBV5-1; d_gene: .; CDR3nt: TGCGCCAGCAGGAGGGGACGGAAACTAGACGAGCAGTACTTC; CDR3aa: CASRRGRKLDEQYF
j_gene: TRBJ2-7; abundance: many; v_gene: TRBV6-1; d_gene: TRBD2; CDR3nt: TGTGCCAGCTCTCCATTCCCAATAGCGGGAGGCTCCTACGAGCAGTACTTC; CDR3aa: CASSPFPIAGGSYEQYF
j_gene: TRBJ1-5; abundance: many; v_gene: TRBV28; d_gene: TRBD1; CDR3nt: TGTGCCAGCAGTTACAGGGGGGTGAGAGGTCAGCCCCAGCATTTT; CDR3aa: CASSYRGVRGQPQHF
j_gene: TRBJ2-3; abundance: many; v_gene: TRBV24-1; d_gene: .; CDR3nt: TGTGCCACCAGTGATTTGGGGGATACCCATACGCAGTATTTT; CDR3aa: CATSDLGDTHTQYF
j_gene: TRBJ2-7; abundance: few; v_gene: TRBV29-1; d_gene: .; CDR3nt: TGCAGCGTGAAAAGGACAGAAACCTCCTACGAGCAGTACTTC; CDR3aa: CSVKRTETSYEQYF
j_gene: TRBJ2-7; abundance: many; v_gene: TRBV20-1; d_gene: TRBD2; CDR3nt: TGCAGTGCTAGAGATCTAAGGCTAGCGGGAGGAGCAAACGAGCAGTACTTC; CDR3aa: CSARDLRLAGGANEQYF
j_gene: TRBJ2-7; abundance: .; v_gene: TRBV7-2; d_gene: .; CDR3nt: TGTGCCAGCAGCTCCCGGACTCTATCCTACGAGCAGTACTTC; CDR3aa: CASSSRTLSYEQYF
j_gene: TRBJ2-7; abundance: many; v_gene: TRBV6-5; d_gene: .; CDR3nt: TGTGCCAGCAGTTACTTTCTCGAGAGATCCTACGAGCAGTACTTC; CDR3aa: CASSYFLERSYEQYF
j_gene: TRBJ1-2; abundance: many; v_gene: TRBV28; d_gene: .; CDR3nt: TGTGCCAGCAGTTCGCTAGGTGGGAACTATGGCTACACCTTC; CDR3aa: CASSSLGGNYGYTF
j_gene: TRBJ2-7; abundance: many; v_gene: TRBV7-3; d_gene: .; CDR3nt: TGTGCCAGCGGACCCGGTGGGGGCTACGAGCAGTACTTC; CDR3aa: CASGPGGGYEQYF
j_gene: TRBJ1-2; abundance: many; v_gene: TRBV6-5; d_gene: TRBD1; CDR3nt: TGTGCCAGCAGTCCCTGGACAGGGGGTTCCTATGGCTACACCTTC; CDR3aa: CASSPWTGGSYGYTF
j_gene: TRBJ2-7; abundance: many; v_gene: TRBV20-1; d_gene: TRBD2; CDR3nt: TGCAGTGCTAGAGTACCAGCGGGATCTCCCGCAGAGCAGTACTTC; CDR3aa: CSARVPAGSPAEQYF
j_gene: TRBJ2-7; abundance: many; v_gene: TRBV12-3/TRBV12-4; d_gene: .; CDR3nt: TGTGCCAGCAGCGCTAGCACCTTTTCCTACGAGCAGTACTTC; CDR3aa: CASSASTFSYEQYF
j_gene: TRBJ2-7; abundance: many; v_gene: TRBV28; d_gene: .; CDR3nt: TGTGCCAGCAGTTCAGGGTCCTACGAGCAGTACTTC; CDR3aa: CASSSGSYEQYF
j_gene: TRBJ1-1; abundance: once; v_gene: TRBV3-1; d_gene: .; CDR3nt: TGTGCCAGCAGCAACTCTGCCACTGAAGCTTTCTTT; CDR3aa: CASSNSATEAFF
j_gene: TRBJ2-2; abundance: .; v_gene: TRBV19; d_gene: TRBD2; CDR3nt: TGTGCCAGTAGTATGGGGAGCGGGGAGGGTTGGGACACCGGGGAGCTGTTTTTT; CDR3aa: CASSMGSGEGWDTGELFF